This TCR beta chain derives from a study of cytomegalovirus exposure and HLA in healthy donors. V dropped 3 bases and J dropped 2; count of bases not matched to a gene: 2. Germline CDR1 and CDR2: LNHDA and SQIVND (reference sequence). The CDR3 totals 16 residues. Each donor was nominally healthy when sampled (though unrecorded immune exposures were likely). Whole-study results and caveats: The study put 150 to 200 TCR beta chains on its list as cytomegalovirus-associated. One variant, a missense change in DCLRE1C, was linked in a later analysis to TCR beta V- and J-gene trimming.

Comments on this clone: What it binds is not known.

Researchers ran the PCR with 60 Vbeta and 13 Jbeta primers. The data were produced by immunoSEQ multiplex PCR, yet TCRdb's version contains in-frame clones alone and is incomplete. Found here are approximately 150,000 clones, 75% to 85% of them singletons; the top ten hold around 11%. This chain uses TRBV19 with TRBJ2-5, with TRBD2 matching 14 bases. What was sequenced was PBMCs. This receptor was taken from a man between 50 and 59 years old in good health and CMV-seropositive. The CDR3 DNA reads as TGTGCCAGTAGTATGGGGACTAGCGGGGGACAAGAGACCCAGTACTTC. Protein: CASSMGTSGGQETQYF.